Listed below are T cell receptor beta chains from one sample, sequenced in a study of CD8+ T cells in alopecia areata. Generated by immunoSEQ multiplex PCR, the TCRdb table keeps only in-frame clones and is missing some. The sample includes roughly 40,000 clones, around 90% of them seen just once. This sample comprised CD8+ T cells sorted from blood, obtained at week 24, from a patient treated with tofacitinib. The source of these receptors is a human donor with alopecia areata. Both conserved end residues are part of each CDR3. The D gene is left open where the match is weak. Clone size is shown for a subset of rows, as once, few, many or a class of expanded clone.

>TRBJ2-1|once|TRBV6-7|TRBD2
CASRGLAGGYNEQFF
TGTGCCAGCAGGGGACTAGCGGGGGGATACAATGAGCAGTTCTTC
>TRBJ2-7|-|TRBV7-2|-
CASSSTGPTYEQYF
TGTGCCAGCAGCTCGACAGGTCCCACCTACGAGCAGTACTTC
>TRBJ2-4|once|TRBV7-2|-
CASSLDWGGLNIQYF
TGTGCCAGCAGCTTAGATTGGGGCGGATTAAACATTCAGTACTTC
>TRBJ2-7|-|TRBV10-3|TRBD1
CAITRGTSYEQYF
TGTGCCATCACCAGGGGGACCTCCTACGAGCAGTACTTC
>TRBJ2-5|-|TRBV27|-
CASSLSPGAKPHF
TGTGCCAGCAGTTTATCACCGGGGGCTAAACCTCACTTC
>TRBJ2-3|-|TRBV13|-
CASSLDGGADTDTQYF
TGTGCCAGCAGCTTAGATGGGGGAGCGGACACAGATACGCAGTATTTT
>TRBJ2-7|-|TRBV27|-
CASSLKGKANEQYF
TGTGCCAGCAGTTTAAAGGGGAAGGCTAACGAGCAGTACTTC
>TRBJ2-7|-|TRBV6-5|TRBD2
CATHGGGGGYEQYF
TGTGCCACCCACGGGGGTGGGGGGGGCTACGAGCAGTACTTC
>TRBJ2-5|-|TRBV29-1|-
CSVEDLRQYQETQYF
TGCAGCGTTGAAGATCTTCGGCAGTACCAAGAGACCCAGTACTTC
>TRBJ2-5|-|TRBV28|-
CASNPTQAGMQETQYF
TGTGCCAGCAACCCAACTCAAGCAGGGATGCAAGAGACCCAGTACTTC
>TRBJ2-2|-|TRBV11-2|-
CASSVGPGELFF
TGTGCCAGCAGCGTGGGCCCCGGGGAGCTGTTTTTT
>TRBJ2-7|few|TRBV29-1|-
CSVEWAGADEQYF
TGCAGCGTTGAATGGGCAGGGGCGGACGAGCAGTACTTC
>TRBJ2-7|-|TRBV19|-
CASSTAAGRSEQYF
TGTGCCAGTAGTACTGCGGCAGGGAGGAGTGAGCAGTACTTC
>TRBJ2-5|-|TRBV7-6|-
CASSRLGTQENQYF
TGTGCCAGCAGCCGTCTGGGTACCCAAGAGAACCAGTACTTC
>TRBJ2-1|-|TRBV19|-
CASSRLAASYNEQFF
TGTGCCAGTAGTCGACTCGCCGCATCCTACAATGAGCAGTTCTTC
>TRBJ2-6|-|TRBV7-2|-
CAGRGAGANVLTF
TGTGCCGGCAGGGGGGCTGGGGCCAACGTCCTGACTTTC
>TRBJ2-7|-|TRBV7-9|-
CASSLAQNEQYF
TGTGCCAGCAGCTTAGCGCAGAACGAGCAGTACTTC
>TRBJ2-3|-|TRBV16|-
CASSQTFTDTQYF
TGTGCCAGCAGCCAAACCTTCACAGATACGCAGTATTTT
>TRBJ1-1|-|TRBV28|-
CASSLEPGGTEAFF
TGTGCCAGCAGTTTAGAACCGGGCGGGACTGAAGCTTTCTTT
>TRBJ2-5|-|TRBV6-6|TRBD2
CASTGGEETQYF
TGTGCCAGCACGGGGGGAGAAGAGACCCAGTACTTC
>TRBJ2-3|once|TRBV6-1|TRBD2
CASSEFSGGSTDTQYF
TGTGCCAGCAGTGAATTTAGCGGGGGGAGCACAGATACGCAGTATTTT
>TRBJ2-1|-|TRBV14|TRBD2
CASSQRGGSYNEQFF
TGTGCCAGCAGCCAACGGGGGGGTTCCTACAATGAGCAGTTCTTC
>TRBJ2-1|once|TRBV7-9|TRBD1
CASSSSRDRDLLGLFF
TGTGCCAGCAGCTCTAGCCGGGACAGGGACCTGCTTGGTCTGTTCTTC
>TRBJ2-1|-|TRBV29-1|-
CSVEDAEHEQFF
TGCAGCGTTGAAGACGCGGAACATGAGCAGTTCTTC
>TRBJ1-2|-|TRBV7-9|TRBD1
CASSLLDRVRGYTF
TGTGCCAGCAGCTTACTGGACAGGGTCCGTGGCTACACCTTC
>TRBJ2-2|-|TRBV12-5|-
CASGLMGYTGELFF
TGTGCTAGTGGTTTGATGGGGTACACCGGGGAGCTGTTTTTT
>TRBJ2-7|-|TRBV6-1|-
CASSDLGPGLYEQYF
TGTGCCAGCAGTGACTTGGGGCCAGGACTGTACGAGCAGTACTTC
>TRBJ1-2|-|TRBV29-1|-
CSVATGNGYTF
TGCAGCGTCGCCACGGGGAATGGCTACACCTTC